These 29 T cell receptor beta chains were sequenced from one sample in a study of beta chain features in type 1 diabetes. Findings of the study overall: There was a moderate but significant shortening of TCRB CDR3s in all four CD4+ subsets of Type 1 diabetes patients.

Antigens of these TCRs are unknown. Every bit of the isolated RNA underwent reverse transcription, so sequencing read expressed TCRB transcripts. The assay was immunoSEQ multiplex PCR, and TCRdb's table has in-frame clones only and misses some. Found here are around 250,000 clones, approximately 15% of them singletons; the top ten hold more than 0.015%. The sample was naive CD4+ T cells from blood. Receptor source: a man younger than 40 with type 1 diabetes.

The table lists this clone with a few counts. The chain recombines TRBV7-3 with TRBJ1-3; D perhaps matches TRBD1 (6 bases). CDR1 and CDR2 from the germline V gene are SGHTA and FQGTGA. Trimming pared 5 bases from V and 2 bases from J, leaving 13 bases between. The CDR3 consists of 15 residues. This chain's CDR3 is CASSEQGLPGNTIYF. In DNA, the CDR3 is TGTGCCAGCAGCGAACAGGGTTTACCTGGAAACACCATATATTTT.

The chain carries TRBV5-6 and TRBJ2-5, with 7 bases that match TRBD1. Germline V gene lookup returns CDR1 SGHDT and CDR2 YYEEEE. This CDR3 region has 15 residues. V lost 0 bases to trimming and J lost 2 bases; unmatched junction nucleotides: 4. The CDR3 nucleotides are TGTGCCAGCAGCTTGGGACAGGGAGCACAAGAGACCCAGTACTTC. Translation: CASSLGQGAQETQYF.

The genes are TRBV18 and TRBJ2-7; 11 nucleotides match TRBD2. CDR1 is KGHSH, CDR2 LQKENI, per germline. The length of the CDR3 is 15 residues. The J segment lost 6 bases and the V segment lost 6 bases, leaving 10 bases of the junction unmatched. The DNA for the CDR3 is TGTGCCAGCTCCCTTGGGACTAGCGGATCCCTCGAGCAGTACTTC. Translating gives CASSLGTSGSLEQYF.

The chain uses TRBV15 and TRBJ1-5, with a weak D call TRBD1 (5 bases). CDR3 length equals 16 residues. Germline V lookup: CDR1 LNHNV, CDR2 YYDKDF (reference sequence). Trimming shortened V by 0 bases and J by 0 bases, and 9 bases separated the two germline ends. CDR3 protein: CATSREGPYSNQPQHF. DNA for the CDR3: TGTGCCACCAGCAGAGAGGGGCCCTATAGCAATCAGCCCCAGCATTTT.

This clone turned up a few times. The chain couples TRBV5-4 to TRBJ2-7, with 9 bases that match TRBD1. The CDR3 runs to 14 residues. V shed 5 bases and J 5 bases; nucleotides not matched to a gene: 8. Germline loops: CDR1 SGHNT, CDR2 YYREEE (reference sequence). The CDR3 DNA reads as TGTGCCAGCAGTTCCCCGGGACAGGGCAACGAGCAGTACTTC. Its protein product is CASSSPGQGNEQYF. Based on the CDR3 plus reference TRBV5-4 and TRBJ2-7, the full variable domain is ETGVTQSPTHLIKTRGQQVTLRCSSQSGHNTVSWYQQALGQGPQFIFQYYREEENGRGNFPPRFSGLQFPNYSSELNVNALELDDSALYLCASSSPGQGNEQYFGPGTRLTVT.

This clone occurred a few times. The chain has TRBV5-1 and TRBJ2-3, with D unresolved. The germline V and J ends were trimmed by 4 bases and 0 bases, with 18 bases remaining between them. Germline CDR1 SGHRS, CDR2 YFSETQ. The CDR3 has 17 amino acids. The CDR3 here is CASSLASIASSTDTQYF. DNA of the CDR3: TGCGCCAGCAGCCTTGCTTCGATAGCCTCTAGCACAGATACGCAGTATTTT.

The V gene is TRBV7-2, the J gene TRBJ1-2; 9 positions agree with TRBD1. J lost 8 bases, V lost 6 bases, and 10 bases had no gene match. This CDR3 is built from 14 residues. Germline values: CDR1 SGHTA, CDR2 FQGNSA. In DNA, the CDR3 is TGTGCCAGCAGGTTGCTACAGGGGGCGGGAGGCTACACCTTC. Translation: CASRLLQGAGGYTF. Looking up the rest from reference TRBV7-2 and TRBJ1-2 gives the full variable domain: GAGVSQSPSNKVTEKGKDVELRCDPISGHTALYWYRQSLGQGLEFLIYFQGNSAPDKSGLPSDRFSAERTGGSVSTLTIQRTQQEDSAVYLCASRLLQGAGGYTFGSGTRLTVV.

This clone was picked up a small number of times. The J gene is TRBJ1-2, the V gene TRBV7-3; the match to TRBD1 covers 9 bases. Germline assignment: CDR1 SGHTA and CDR2 FQGTGA. The V and J ends lost 5 bases and 2 bases, in that order; junction bases with no gene match: 6. The CDR3 extends over 15 amino acids. The DNA for the CDR3 is TGTGCCAGCAGCCCCAGACAGGGGGACAACTATGGCTACACCTTC. Translating gives CASSPRQGDNYGYTF.

This clone was counted a few times. The chain is built from TRBV28 and TRBJ2-1, with TRBD1 matching 7 bases. This CDR3 region has 12 residues. The ends lost 11 bases at V and 2 bases at J; junction bases unmatched: 3. CDR1 and CDR2 from the germline V gene are MDHEN and SYDVKM. In DNA form, the CDR3 reads TGTGCCGCTGGGACAGCCTACAATGAGCAGTTCTTC. As protein: CAAGTAYNEQFF.

This clone was seen a handful of times. The J gene is TRBJ1-4, the V gene TRBV19; no reliable D call. This CDR3 contains 14 residues. CDR1 LNHDA and CDR2 SQIVND come from the germline V gene (reference sequence). V was shortened by 6 bases and J by 0 bases, with 8 bases between the two germline ends. Here the CDR3 DNA reads TGTGCCAGTAGCGACCGGGCAACTAATGAAAAACTGTTTTTT. This gives the protein CASSDRATNEKLFF.

The genes are TRBV9 and TRBJ2-6; TRBD1 is a possible D gene (5 bases). Trimming took off 2 bases at V and 0 bases at J, with 9 bases between the two ends. The germline gives CDR1 SGDLS, CDR2 YYNGEE. CDR3 length: 16 amino acids. The CDR3 loop reads CASSVSRDSGANVLTF. The CDR3 bases are TGTGCCAGCAGCGTCTCCAGGGACTCTGGGGCCAACGTCCTGACTTTC.

The gene calls are TRBV11-2 and TRBJ2-1; 11 bases are a match to TRBD2. The CDR3 runs 17 residues. Germline V gene data show CDR1 as SGHAT and CDR2 as FQNNGV. V lost 5 bases to trimming and J lost 3 bases; unmatched junction nucleotides: 9. Here the CDR3 DNA reads TGTGCCAGCAGCCCTGAAGTGGGACTAGCGGACTACAATGAGCAGTTCTTC. Protein sequence: CASSPEVGLADYNEQFF.

This clone came up a few times. The J gene is TRBJ1-1, the V gene TRBV7-2, with TRBD1 identical over 10 bases. V lost 5 bases, J lost 11 bases, and 5 bases stayed unmatched. Germline V gives CDR1 SGHTA, CDR2 FQGNSA. The CDR3 extends over 12 amino acids. The CDR3 DNA is TGTGCCAGCAGCCTCCGGACAGGGGGGGCTTTCTTT. Translated: CASSLRTGGAFF. The full variable domain, in which reference TRBV7-2 and TRBJ1-1 provide the parts outside the CDR3, is GAGVSQSPSNKVTEKGKDVELRCDPISGHTALYWYRQSLGQGLEFLIYFQGNSAPDKSGLPSDRFSAERTGGSVSTLTIQRTQQEDSAVYLCASSLRTGGAFFGQGTRLTVV.

This clone was seen a handful of times. V and J are TRBV21-1 and TRBJ1-5; TRBD1 is taken as the D call from the table, unchecked against the DNA. TRBV21-1 is flagged as a pseudogene. CDR3 length: 16 residues. For the CDR3, the DNA is TGTGCCAGCAGCAAATCCGGACAGGGGAAAAATCAGCCCCAGCATTTT. This codes for CASSKSGQGKNQPQHF.

The chain combines TRBV9 with TRBJ2-1; D is perhaps TRBD1 (6 bases). Germline CDR1 reads SGDLS; CDR2 reads YYNGEE. Trimming took off 3 bases at V and 0 bases at J, with 10 bases between the two ends. The CDR3 is made up of 15 amino acids. CDR3 region: CASSDQGSSYNEQFF. CDR3 DNA sequence: TGTGCCAGCAGCGACCAGGGGAGCTCCTACAATGAGCAGTTCTTC.

This clone was seen only a few times. V usage is TRBV19 and J usage is TRBJ2-1; D is unclear. V lost 8 bases to trimming and J lost 0 bases, with 11 bases between them. Per the germline V gene, CDR1 is LNHDA and CDR2 is SQIVND (reference sequence). This CDR3 has 14 amino acids. The CDR3 sequence is CASPRVGSYNEQFF. As DNA, the CDR3 is TGTGCCAGTCCCCGGGTGGGCTCCTACAATGAGCAGTTCTTC.

This clone was counted a few times. The gene calls are TRBV5-1 and TRBJ2-5, with TRBD2 matching over 11 bases. Matching the DNA end better, TRBJ2-7 makes the J call doubtful. Germline values: CDR1 SGHRS, CDR2 YFSETQ. The CDR3 is 15 residues long. The CDR3 here is CASRPILAGGYEQYF. CDR3 DNA: TGCGCCAGCAGACCTATCCTAGCGGGAGGCTACGAGCAGTACTTC.

The chain joins TRBV28 to TRBJ2-1, with TRBD2 matching 10 bases. The V gene end was trimmed by 10 bases and the J gene end by 4 bases; junction bases not matched to a gene: 4. The V gene's germline CDR1 is MDHEN and CDR2 SYDVKM. The CDR3 extends over 13 amino acids. The CDR3, as DNA: TGTGCCATACAAGCGGGAGGGTACAATGAGCAGTTCTTC. Translation gives CAIQAGGYNEQFF.

This clone showed up just a few times. This sequence joins TRBV19 and TRBJ2-1; 8 bases are shared with TRBD1. The CDR3 loop spans 15 amino acids. The germline V gene encodes CDR1 LNHDA and CDR2 SQIVND (reference sequence). Losses at the gene ends were 5 bases for V and 6 bases for J; bases not matched to a gene: 9. CDR3 residues: CASSPTGVLGNEQFF. The CDR3 DNA reads as TGTGCCAGTAGTCCGACAGGGGTGTTGGGCAATGAGCAGTTCTTC.

Only a few counts were recorded for this clone. The V call is TRBV7-8, the J call TRBJ1-2; D is unresolved. V lost 2 bases and J 4 bases, leaving 11 bases between the germline ends. CDR3 length: 14 amino acids. Germline V CDR1 and CDR2: SGHVS, FQNEAQ. CDR3: CASSLNTGGYGYTF. The CDR3 region has the DNA TGTGCCAGCAGCTTAAACACCGGAGGCTATGGCTACACCTTC.

This clone has only a few counts. The chain is built from TRBV9 and TRBJ2-3; possible D gene TRBD2, 6 bases. Trimming stripped 0 bases from V and 7 bases from J, with 18 bases between. Germline CDR1 SGDLS, CDR2 YYNGEE. CDR3 size: 16 residues. This CDR3 is CASSVAASADSYTQYF. In DNA, the CDR3 is TGTGCCAGCAGCGTAGCGGCTAGCGCCGACTCATATACGCAGTATTTT.

The chain links TRBV7-9 to TRBJ1-2; D is perhaps TRBD1 (6 bases). This CDR3 contains 12 residues. Germline CDR1 SEHNR, CDR2 FQNEAQ (reference sequence). Between the trimmed V and J ends, which lost 3 bases and 4 bases, there was a span of 6 bases. The CDR3 bases are TGTGCCAGCAGCTTGACAGGCTATGGCTACACCTTC. Translation: CASSLTGYGYTF. The complete variable domain, with remaining parts taken from reference TRBV7-9 and TRBJ1-2, reads DTGVSQNPRHKITKRGQNVTFRCDPISEHNRLYWYRQTLGQGPEFLTYFQNEAQLEKSRLLSDRFSAERPKGSFSTLEIQRTEQGDSAMYLCASSLTGYGYTFGSGTRLTVV.

This clone has a handful of counts. The rearrangement links TRBV15 to TRBJ2-7, with a weak D call TRBD2 (6 bases). The CDR3 sequence is 16 residues long. The V gene's germline CDR1 is LNHNV and CDR2 YYDKDF (reference sequence). Deletions cut 0 bases from V and 2 bases from J, with 14 bases between. The CDR3 is CATSREIAANAYEQYF. DNA of the CDR3: TGTGCCACCAGCAGAGAGATAGCGGCAAATGCCTACGAGCAGTACTTC.

This clone was seen a handful of times. The chain carries TRBV7-2 and TRBJ2-7, with TRBD2 matching over 11 bases. This CDR3 has 15 amino acids. CDR1 and CDR2 (germline): SGHTA, FQGNSA. Trimming at V came to 4 bases and at J to 2 bases, leaving 4 bases not matched to a gene. The CDR3 sequence: CASSYASGRPYEQYF. CDR3 DNA sequence: TGTGCCAGCAGCTACGCTAGCGGGAGGCCCTACGAGCAGTACTTC.

This clone occurred a few times. V is TRBV4-2 and J is TRBJ1-1; TRBD1 matches at 8 bases. The V and J ends lost 1 base and 4 bases, in that order; junction bases with no gene match: 8. CDR1 is LGHNA, CDR2 YNFKEQ, per germline. The CDR3 contains 16 residues. The CDR3 spells CASSQADRAPTTEAFF. Here the CDR3 DNA reads TGTGCCAGCAGCCAAGCGGACAGGGCCCCTACCACTGAAGCTTTCTTT.

This clone was counted only a few times. The chain recombines TRBV5-1 with TRBJ2-1; 14 nucleotides line up with TRBD2. Per the germline V gene, CDR1 is SGHRS and CDR2 is YFSETQ. Trimming cost V 3 bases and J 8 bases; bases outside gene matches: 4. CDR3 length: 15 amino acids. CDR3: CASSSGLAGVDEQFF. The CDR3 DNA is TGCGCCAGCAGCTCGGGACTAGCGGGAGTAGATGAGCAGTTCTTC.

The sample holds a few counts of this clone. V is TRBV7-2 and J is TRBJ1-2, with D perhaps TRBD1 (6 bases). V was clipped by 2 bases and J by 4 bases, with 14 bases between them. CDR1 and CDR2 from the germline V gene are SGHTA and FQGNSA. The CDR3 is 15 residues long. CDR3 in DNA: TGTGCCAGCAGCTTATCCCCAGGGGCTGGCTATGGCTACACCTTC. It specifies CASSLSPGAGYGYTF.

The V gene is TRBV2, the J gene TRBJ2-7; 9 bases agree with TRBD1. The CDR3 has 13 residues. V shed 6 bases and J 9 bases; nucleotides not matched to a gene: 9. Germline values: CDR1 SNHLY, CDR2 FYNNEI. Here the CDR3 DNA reads TGTGCCAGCAGGGCGACAGGGGGGTTGGTGCAGTACTTC. This sequence encodes CASRATGGLVQYF.

On this clone itself: Other nucleotide sequences from this sample produce the same CDR3. The chain has TRBV7-2 and TRBJ2-3, with no clear D. This CDR3 spans 14 amino acids. Trimming pared 2 bases from V and 0 bases from J, leaving 6 bases between. Germline V gives CDR1 SGHTA, CDR2 FQGNSA. CDR3 in amino acids: CASSLTTSTDTQYF. The CDR3 DNA sequence: TGTGCCAGCAGCTTAACTACAAGCACAGATACGCAGTATTTT.